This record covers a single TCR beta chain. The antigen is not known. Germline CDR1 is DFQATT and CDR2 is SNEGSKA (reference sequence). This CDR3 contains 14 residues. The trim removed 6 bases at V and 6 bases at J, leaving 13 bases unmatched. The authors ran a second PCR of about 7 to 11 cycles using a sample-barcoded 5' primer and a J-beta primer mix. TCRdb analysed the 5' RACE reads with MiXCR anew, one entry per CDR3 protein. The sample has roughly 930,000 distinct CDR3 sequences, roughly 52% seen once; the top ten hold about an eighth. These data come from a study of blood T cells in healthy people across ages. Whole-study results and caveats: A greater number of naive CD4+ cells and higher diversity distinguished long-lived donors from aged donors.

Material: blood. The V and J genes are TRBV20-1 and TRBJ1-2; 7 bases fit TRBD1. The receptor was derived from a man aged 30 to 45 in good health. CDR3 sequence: CSASVRQGGDGYTF. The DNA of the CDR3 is TGCAGTGCCTCCGTTCGACAGGGTGGGGATGGCTACACCTTC.